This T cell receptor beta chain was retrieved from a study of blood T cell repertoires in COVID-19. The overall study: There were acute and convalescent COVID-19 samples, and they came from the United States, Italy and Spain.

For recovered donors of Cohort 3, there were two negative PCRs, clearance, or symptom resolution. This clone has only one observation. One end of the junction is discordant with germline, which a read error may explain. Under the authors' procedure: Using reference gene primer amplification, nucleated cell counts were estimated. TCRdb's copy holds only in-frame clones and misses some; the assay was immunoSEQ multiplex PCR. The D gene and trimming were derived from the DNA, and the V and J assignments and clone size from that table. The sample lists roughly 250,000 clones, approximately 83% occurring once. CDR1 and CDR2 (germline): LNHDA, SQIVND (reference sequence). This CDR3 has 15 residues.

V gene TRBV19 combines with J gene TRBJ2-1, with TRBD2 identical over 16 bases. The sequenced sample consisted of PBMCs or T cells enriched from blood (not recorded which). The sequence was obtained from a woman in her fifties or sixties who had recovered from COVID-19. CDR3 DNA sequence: TGTGCCAGTGGTATAGTGGGACTAGCGGGAGGGGTGAAGTTCTTC. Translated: CASGIVGLAGGVKFF.